These 20 T cell receptor beta chains originate from one sample sequenced in a study of tissue T cells after allogeneic stem cell transplantation. This research-autopsy study prospectively enrolled adult allogeneic hematopoietic cell transplant recipients with steroid-refractory graft-versus-host disease. Clones were read by immunoSEQ multiplex PCR, and TCRdb kept only the in-frame ones, dropping some. The sample includes about 1,100 clones, under 70% seen only once; the top ten take 15% to 17%. The sequencing here drew on stomach tissue, taken at autopsy. All receptors come from a male patient at least 60 years old with steroid-refractory graft-versus-host disease after an allogeneic stem cell transplant. The T cells may partly be graft donor cells.

The CDR3, as DNA: TGTGCCAGCAGATATGACAGGGTCTCACCCCTCCACTTT. Protein sequence: CASRYDRVSPLHF. This chain uses TRBV6-6 with TRBJ1-6; 7 nucleotides agree with TRBD1. This CDR3 has 13 residues. V lost 6 bases, J lost 10 bases, and 6 bases stayed unmatched. Germline assignment: CDR1 MNHNY and CDR2 SVGAGI (reference sequence).

The chain combines TRBV19 with TRBJ2-7; 10 nucleotides match TRBD1. The CDR3 extends over 14 amino acids. The V and J ends lost 3 bases and 9 bases, in that order; junction bases with no gene match: 8. Germline CDR1 reads LNHDA; CDR2 reads SQIVND (reference sequence). The CDR3: CASSIPGTGVSQYF. CDR3 nucleotides: TGTGCCAGTAGTATCCCCGGGACAGGGGTCTCGCAGTACTTC.

The V call is TRBV10-3, the J call TRBJ2-7; tentatively, D is TRBD1 (6 bases). Germline CDR1 reads ENHRY; CDR2 reads SYGVKD. The V and J ends lost 4 bases and 5 bases respectively, with 9 bases between them. This CDR3 is 12 amino acids long. The CDR3 bases are TGTGCCATCAGTGTAAAGGGGGACGAGCAGTACTTC. Its protein product is CAISVKGDEQYF.

The chain couples TRBV3-1 (or the pseudogene TRBV3-2) to TRBJ2-1, with a weak D call TRBD2 (5 bases). Germline V lookup: CDR1 LGHDT, CDR2 YNNKEL (reference sequence). V shed 0 bases and J shed 5 bases, with 11 bases lying between them. The CDR3 is made up of 15 amino acids. The CDR3 DNA reads as TGTGCCAGCAGCCAAGAATGGGAGACGAACAATGAGCAGTTCTTC. This sequence encodes CASSQEWETNNEQFF.

The gene calls are TRBV25-1 and TRBJ2-3, with 8 positions matching TRBD1. Germline V CDR1 and CDR2: MGHDK, SYGVNS. With 4 bases clipped from V and 5 bases from J, the junction kept 11 bases outside the gene matches. The CDR3 runs 16 residues. The CDR3 here is CASSGLRGRGQDTQYF. The DNA of the CDR3 is TGTGCCAGCAGTGGCCTGAGGGGCAGGGGGCAAGATACGCAGTATTTT.

The chain is built from TRBV19 and TRBJ2-4, with D tentatively TRBD1 (6 bases). This CDR3 contains 14 residues. V was shortened by 6 bases and J by 1 base, with 10 bases between the two germline ends. The germline gives CDR1 LNHDA, CDR2 SQIVND (reference sequence). DNA of the CDR3: TGTGCCAGTAGCAGGGGAGCGGCCAAAAACATTCAGTACTTC. Translated, it gives CASSRGAAKNIQYF.

The chain joins TRBV7-2 to TRBJ1-2; TRBD1 matches 10 bases. The CDR3 loop spans 14 amino acids. The germline CDR1 and CDR2 sequences are SGHTA and FQGNSA. Trimming cost V 5 bases and J 7 bases; bases outside gene matches: 7. CDR3 DNA: TGTGCCAGCAGCAACCGACAGGGGGCATCTGGCTACACCTTC. Translating gives CASSNRQGASGYTF.

The chain couples TRBV6-5 to TRBJ1-3, with TRBD1 matching over 7 bases. The CDR3 extends over 15 amino acids. Per germline, CDR1 MNHEY and CDR2 SVGAGI. V lost 0 bases to trimming and J lost 4 bases; unmatched junction nucleotides: 3. Here the CDR3 reads CASSYSTGYGNTIYF. For the CDR3, the DNA is TGTGCCAGCAGTTACTCGACAGGGTACGGAAACACCATATATTTT.

Worth noting for this clone: This may be a read error, as it is one base from a much larger clone. This chain uses TRBV5-6 with TRBJ2-5; 8 bases line up with TRBD2. Trimming removed 4 bases from V and 4 bases from J; junction bases left unmatched: 9. The length of the CDR3 is 15 residues. CDR1 SGHDT and CDR2 YYEEEE come from the germline V gene. CDR3 sequence (DNA): TGTGCCAGCAGCGGGGGGGCCGGGGGGGGAGAGACCCAGTACTTC. This codes for CASSGGAGGGETQYF.

This chain connects TRBV3-1 (or the pseudogene TRBV3-2) to TRBJ1-3; no clear D gene. Between the trimmed V and J ends, which lost 1 base and 3 bases, there was a span of 13 bases. The CDR3 length is 16 residues. Per germline, CDR1 LGHDT and CDR2 YNNKEL (reference sequence). The CDR3 loop reads CASSQGDTSSGNTIYF. The CDR3 coding sequence is TGTGCCAGCAGCCAAGGAGACACGTCGAGTGGAAACACCATATATTTT.

This rearrangement joins TRBV7-9 to TRBJ1-5; D uncertain. The CDR3 is made up of 14 amino acids. Germline assignment: CDR1 SEHNR and CDR2 FQNEAQ (reference sequence). The V end was cut by 2 bases, the J end by 5 bases, with 10 bases between. CDR3 protein: CASSLPNQDQPQHF. In DNA, the CDR3 is TGTGCCAGCAGCTTACCCAATCAAGATCAGCCCCAGCATTTT.

The chain combines TRBV7-2 with TRBJ2-1, with TRBD2 matching over 13 bases. Looked up from germline, CDR1 is SGHTA and CDR2 is FQGNSA. This CDR3 has 18 amino acids. The V and J ends lost 5 bases and 0 bases, in that order; junction bases with no gene match: 7. This CDR3 reads CASSPGTSGVGSYNEQFF. The CDR3 DNA is TGTGCCAGCAGCCCTGGGACTAGCGGGGTTGGCTCCTACAATGAGCAGTTCTTC.

This clone was seen only once. V gene TRBV6-2 or TRBV6-3 combines with J gene TRBJ2-3; weak D call: TRBD2 (6 bases). The CDR3 runs to 15 residues. Germline CDR1 is MNHEY and CDR2 is SVGEGT. V gave up 2 bases and J gave up 4 bases, with 13 bases separating them. CDR3 nucleotides: TGTGCCAGCAGTTACATTCGGAGGGTGTCAGATACGCAGTATTTT. Translation: CASSYIRRVSDTQYF.

This chain connects TRBV14 to TRBJ2-5; unclear D gene. The V and J ends lost 1 base and 2 bases respectively, with 17 bases between them. Germline assignment: CDR1 SGHDN and CDR2 FVKESK. The CDR3 consists of 17 residues. The CDR3 region has the DNA TGTGCCAGCAGCCAAGGGGTTACTGCGCCGAGGCAAGAGACCCAGTACTTC. Its translation is CASSQGVTAPRQETQYF.

In this sample, this clone turned up a few times. The chain employs TRBV11-3 and TRBJ2-3; D is uncertain. Germline-derived CDR1 and CDR2 are SGHNT and YENEEA. CDR3 length: 13 residues. Trimming pared 4 bases from V and 6 bases from J, leaving 11 bases between. CDR3 region: CASSSNQRDTQYF. The CDR3 coding sequence is TGTGCCAGCAGCTCAAACCAGAGGGATACGCAGTATTTT. The whole variable domain, remainder taken from reference TRBV11-3 and TRBJ2-3, is EAGVVQSPRYKIIEKKQPVAFWCNPISGHNTLYWYLQNLGQGPELLIRYENEEAVDDSQLPKDRFSAERLKGVDSTLKIQPAELGDSAVYLCASSSNQRDTQYFGPGTRLTVL.

This clone was observed a single time. V is TRBV7-2 and J is TRBJ2-5; D is tentatively TRBD1 or TRBD2 (5 bases each). Trimming removed 7 bases at V and 0 bases at J, with 15 bases between. CDR1 is SGHTA, CDR2 FQGNSA, per germline. The CDR3 spans 15 residues. The CDR3 DNA sequence: TGTGCCAGCAAATCCACGGGGCAGTACCAAGAGACCCAGTACTTC. It is translated as CASKSTGQYQETQYF.

This rearrangement joins TRBV18 to TRBJ2-2; D is possibly TRBD1 (5 bases). The CDR3 totals 16 residues. Trimming cost V 1 base and J 0 bases, with 9 bases left between them. Per germline, CDR1 KGHSH and CDR2 LQKENI. CDR3 nucleotides: TGTGCCAGCTCACCACGACAGTCCGCGAACACCGGGGAGCTGTTTTTT. Translated, it gives CASSPRQSANTGELFF.

The chain couples TRBV6-6 to TRBJ2-5; D remains ambiguous. V lost 4 bases, J lost 1 base, and 7 bases lay in between. The germline V gene has CDR1 MNHNY and CDR2 SVGAGI (reference sequence). This CDR3 is built from 13 residues. CDR3 in DNA: TGTGCCAGCAGTTCCACCGTCCAAGAGACCCAGTACTTC. It codes for CASSSTVQETQYF.

CDR3 amino acids: CASSLDHIGGWDGYTF. The CDR3 DNA sequence: TGTGCCAGCAGCTTAGATCATATAGGGGGGTGGGATGGCTACACCTTC. The V and J genes are TRBV7-8 and TRBJ1-2, with D perhaps TRBD1 (6 bases). CDR3 length: 16 residues. V lost 1 base to trimming and J lost 6 bases, with 18 bases between them. Germline CDR1 and CDR2: SGHVS and FQNEAQ.

This clone was found a few times. The V and J genes are TRBV6-5 and TRBJ2-3; D not resolved. This CDR3 has 12 amino acids. Between the trimmed V and J ends, which lost 6 bases and 6 bases, there was a span of 10 bases. CDR1 and CDR2 from the germline V gene are MNHEY and SVGAGI. CDR3 protein: CASRAGRDTQYF. The CDR3, as DNA: TGTGCCAGCAGAGCCGGCCGGGATACGCAGTATTTT.